The 27 T cell receptor beta chains in this list originate from one sample, sequenced in a study of CD8 T cells in ankylosing spondylitis. Findings and limits, study-wide: For ankylosing spondylitis blood, a TCR beta motif of seven to nine highly homologous variants appeared characteristic.

Each CDR3 protein is one row after TCRdb ran MiXCR on the 5' RACE reads. Of about 330,000 distinct CDR3 sequences in the sample, less than 9.5% were seen once. No antigen has been assigned to these receptors. Input material: blood, either unsorted or a sorted T cell fraction (not recorded which). The origin of the receptors is a male donor with ankylosing spondylitis.

This clonotype showed up just a few times. The chain has TRBV2 and TRBJ2-2, with 10 bases aligning to TRBD2. The germline gives CDR1 SNHLY, CDR2 FYNNEI. CDR3 size: 15 residues. Trimming took 5 bases from V and 4 from J; bases not matched to a gene: 4. CDR3 region: CASSPLAGVTGELFF. Written as DNA, the CDR3 is TGTGCCAGCAGTCCGCTAGCGGGAGTCACCGGGGAGCTGTTTTTT.

This clonotype came up a few times. This chain uses TRBV4-1 with TRBJ1-4; TRBD1 might be the D (6 bases). CDR1 is MGHRA and CDR2 is YSYEKL in the germline V gene. V lost 0 bases and J lost 5, with 7 bases in between. The CDR3 has 14 residues. CDR3 residues: CASSQEQGNEKLFF. The CDR3 DNA is TGCGCCAGCAGCCAAGAACAGGGAAATGAAAAACTGTTTTTT.

V usage is TRBV7-2 and J usage is TRBJ2-1; D is possibly TRBD2 (6 bases). Trimming took 5 bases from V and 0 from J, leaving 11 bases between them. CDR3 length: 15 residues. Per germline, CDR1 SGHTA and CDR2 FQGNSA. The CDR3 DNA reads TGTGCCAGCAGCACCCTCGGGAGCTCCTACAATGAGCAGTTCTTC. This translates into CASSTLGSSYNEQFF.

This clonotype was detected only a few times. V and J are TRBV3-1 and TRBJ2-5, with 15 bases fitting TRBD2. Germline V gene lookup returns CDR1 LGHDT and CDR2 YNNKEL (reference sequence). The CDR3 consists of 17 residues. With 5 bases clipped from V and 2 bases from J, the junction kept 6 bases outside the gene matches. The CDR3 DNA follows: TGTGCCAGCAGCGAAGGGACTAGCGGGGGGATACAAGAGACCCAGTACTTC. Its translation is CASSEGTSGGIQETQYF.

This clonotype was detected ten times or more. The J gene is TRBJ1-1, the V gene TRBV11-3; no definite D call. Germline CDR1 SGHNT, CDR2 YENEEA. This CDR3 has 14 amino acids. Trimming took 1 base from V and 0 from J, leaving 6 bases between them. CDR3 in DNA: TGTGCCAGCAGCTTAGGCCGGGTGAACACTGAAGCTTTCTTT. Its translation is CASSLGRVNTEAFF.

This clonotype was picked up a small number of times. The rearrangement uses TRBV5-1 and TRBJ2-1; 9 bases line up with TRBD2. CDR3 length: 16 amino acids. V lost 4 bases and J lost 4; bases outside the gene matches: 9. In germline, CDR1 is SGHRS, CDR2 YFSETQ. The CDR3 bases are TGCGCCAGCAGCAGTATTCTAGCGGGAAATTACAATGAGCAGTTCTTC. Protein: CASSSILAGNYNEQFF.

With respect to this clonotype: Since a much larger clone is just one base distant, this may be a read error. The chain recombines TRBV24-1 with TRBJ2-1; D unresolved. Germline assignment: CDR1 KGHDR and CDR2 SFDVKD. The CDR3 runs to 13 residues. The CDR3 protein is CATSDGPSESQLF. CDR3 DNA sequence: TGTGCCACCAGTGATGGACCCTCAGAATCGCAGCTCTTC.

The table lists this clonotype with a few counts. This rearrangement joins TRBV5-1 to TRBJ2-7; 10 bases are shared with TRBD2. With V trimmed by 4 bases and J by 6 bases, 19 bases remained unmatched. Germline assignment: CDR1 SGHRS and CDR2 YFSETQ. The length of the CDR3 is 18 residues. The CDR3, as DNA: TGCGCCAGCAGCCTCTATCGGGGTAGCGGGAGGTCGGCCTTCGAGCAGTACTTC. Translated: CASSLYRGSGRSAFEQYF.

As regards this clonotype: A much larger clonotype is one base distant, so this may be a read error. Here the CDR3 omits its conserved ending phenylalanine or tryptophan, so a read error is the likely source. V and J are TRBV20-1 and TRBJ2-1; possible D gene TRBD2, 6 bases. V lost 1 base and J lost 10, with 11 bases in between. Per the germline V gene, CDR1 is DFQATT and CDR2 is SNEGSKA (reference sequence). The CDR3 has 12 amino acids. DNA of the CDR3: TGCAGTGCTAGAGGCGGGGCGGAAGAGCAGTTCTGC. Translated: CSARGGAEEQFC.

The chain combines TRBV5-1 with TRBJ2-2; D unclear. The germline gives CDR1 SGHRS, CDR2 YFSETQ. The CDR3 consists of 18 residues. Trimming stripped 2 bases from V and 4 bases from J, with 21 bases between. The DNA for the CDR3 is TGCGCCAGCAGCTTATTCTTGAGTGATCAGCGAATCACCGGGGAGCTGTTTTTT. Translated: CASSLFLSDQRITGELFF.

The V call is TRBV5-1, the J call TRBJ1-6, with TRBD1 identical over 7 bases. The length of the CDR3 is 16 residues. V was clipped by 4 bases and J by 7 bases; unmatched bases: 11. Looked up from germline, CDR1 is SGHRS and CDR2 is YFSETQ. CDR3 bases: TGCGCCAGCAGCGCGAGAACAGGGGTTGCAAATTCACCCCTCCACTTT. It is translated as CASSARTGVANSPLHF. The variable domain in full, completed from reference TRBV5-1 and TRBJ1-6, reads KAGVTQTPRYLIKTRGQQVTLSCSPISGHRSVSWYQQTPGQGLQFLFEYFSETQRNKGNFPGRFSGRQFSNSRSEMNVSTLELGDSALYLCASSARTGVANSPLHFGNGTRLTVT.

V is TRBV7-8 and J is TRBJ2-7; 9 nucleotides align to TRBD1. After removal of 5 bases from V and 0 bases from J, the junction contained 8 bases not matched to a gene. CDR1 SGHVS and CDR2 FQNEAQ come from the germline V gene. The CDR3 runs to 16 residues. CDR3 protein: CASSTRRGQGSYEQYF. CDR3 DNA: TGTGCCAGCAGCACCCGGCGGGGACAGGGCTCCTACGAGCAGTACTTC.

This clonotype appeared a few times. The chain is built from TRBV9 and TRBJ1-5; the match to TRBD1 covers 9 bases. Germline CDR1 reads SGDLS; CDR2 reads YYNGEE. The CDR3 has 14 amino acids. Trimming cost V 3 bases and J 5 bases; bases outside gene matches: 3. CDR3 residues: CASSGTGVDQPQHF. DNA of the CDR3: TGTGCCAGCAGCGGGACAGGGGTAGATCAGCCCCAGCATTTT.

The V and J genes are TRBV6-1 and TRBJ2-7, with D possibly being TRBD1 or TRBD2 (5 bases each). The CDR3 is made up of 17 amino acids. Trimming removed 6 bases at V and 0 bases at J, with 21 bases between. Germline V gene lookup returns CDR1 MNHNS and CDR2 SASEGT. The CDR3: CASSRSSPGRHSYEQYF. Written as DNA, the CDR3 is TGTGCCAGCAGCCGAAGTTCACCGGGACGGCACTCCTACGAGCAGTACTTC.

Ten or more counts support this clonotype. The V and J genes are TRBV14 and TRBJ1-2, with D maybe TRBD1 (6 bases). Per the germline V gene, CDR1 is SGHDN and CDR2 is FVKESK. The CDR3 extends over 13 amino acids. Trimming pared 1 base from V and 9 bases from J, leaving 12 bases between. For the CDR3, the DNA is TGTGCCAGCAGCCAAGGCAGGGGTAGGAGCTACACCTTC. Amino acids: CASSQGRGRSYTF. The whole variable domain, filled in from reference TRBV14 and TRBJ1-2, reads EAGVTQFPSHSVIEKGQTVTLRCDPISGHDNLYWYRRVMGKEIKFLLHFVKESKQDESGMPNNRFLAERTGGTYSTLKVQPAELEDSGVYFCASSQGRGRSYTFGSGTRLTVV.

This clonotype has only a few counts. The V call is TRBV2, the J call TRBJ2-1; D is undetermined. V was clipped by 7 bases and J by 7 bases, with 8 bases between them. Germline CDR1 is SNHLY and CDR2 is FYNNEI. This CDR3 comprises 11 residues. This CDR3 reads CASTMVNEQFF. For the CDR3, the DNA is TGTGCCAGCACGATGGTGAATGAGCAGTTCTTC.

The chain links TRBV3-1 to TRBJ2-7; 8 nucleotides line up with TRBD2. V shed 4 bases and J 3 bases; nucleotides not matched to a gene: 5. The CDR3 is made up of 14 amino acids. CDR1 LGHDT and CDR2 YNNKEL come from the germline V gene (reference sequence). The DNA for the CDR3 is TGTGCCAGCAGCCCCGGGACTAGTCGCTACGAGCAGTACTTC. Amino acids: CASSPGTSRYEQYF.

This clonotype occurred many times. The chain employs TRBV25-1 and TRBJ2-4, with D perhaps matching TRBD2 (6 bases). Per germline, CDR1 MGHDK and CDR2 SYGVNS. The CDR3 has 13 amino acids. Deletions cut 2 bases from V and 11 bases from J, with 13 bases between. Here the CDR3 reads CASSEQLGLLQYF. The CDR3 DNA reads as TGTGCCAGCAGTGAACAATTGGGACTTCTTCAGTACTTC.

The chain's CDR3 is CASSQVGRRDEQFF. CDR3 coding DNA: TGTGCCAGCAGCCAAGTCGGGCGGCGGGATGAGCAGTTCTTC. The chain employs TRBV4-2 and TRBJ2-1, with D possibly matching TRBD2 (5 bases). The CDR3 is 14 residues long. Between the trimmed V and J ends, which lost 1 base and 8 bases, there was a span of 12 bases. Germline assignment: CDR1 LGHNA and CDR2 YNFKEQ.

The sample holds a few counts of this clonotype. This chain links TRBV11-2 with TRBJ2-7; D not certain. The CDR3 length is 14 residues. In germline, CDR1 is SGHAT, CDR2 FQNNGV. V was cut by 6 bases and J by 5 bases, with 17 bases left in between. The CDR3 loop is CASSFDTPLDEQYF. As DNA, the CDR3 is TGTGCCAGCAGTTTTGATACACCCCTCGACGAGCAGTACTTC.

The CDR3 spells CSVEGDGINTGELFF. CDR3 DNA: TGCAGCGTTGAAGGGGACGGGATCAACACCGGGGAGCTGTTTTTT. The V call is TRBV29-1, the J call TRBJ2-2; possibly TRBD1 or TRBD2 for D (5 bases each). CDR1 and CDR2 (germline): SQVTM, ANQGSEA. The CDR3 runs 15 residues. Trimming took off 1 base at V and 2 bases at J, with 11 bases between the two ends.

Comments on this clonotype: At one boundary the junction diverges from the germline segment, which might be a read error. V and J are TRBV2 and TRBJ2-3, with 8 positions matching TRBD2. CDR3 length: 16 residues. CDR1 SNHLY and CDR2 FYNNEI come from the germline V gene. This chain's CDR3 is CASLPGREFSTYTQYF. CDR3 coding DNA: TGTGCCAGCCTCCCCGGGAGGGAATTTTCCACATATACGCAGTATTTT.

The rearrangement joins TRBV12-3 or TRBV12-4 to TRBJ1-6, with D hard to call. V lost 5 bases, J lost 9 bases, and 11 bases lay in between. The CDR3 is made up of 13 amino acids. The CDR3 loop reads CASSRRDSSPLHF. CDR3 nucleotides: TGTGCCAGCAGTAGAAGAGATTCTTCACCCCTCCACTTT.

This clonotype was found many times. DNA for the CDR3: TGTGCCAGCAGCTTAACAGGGGTTGGGGAGGACACCGGGGAGCTGTTTTTT. Translated: CASSLTGVGEDTGELFF. This rearrangement joins TRBV7-3 to TRBJ2-2, with D maybe TRBD2 (6 bases). The CDR3 is 17 residues long. Germline CDR1 and CDR2: SGHTA and FQGTGA. Trimming left V 0 bases short and J 3 bases short, with 14 bases between.

This clonotype was detected many times. V is TRBV6-1 and J is TRBJ2-2; no definite D call. Germline V gene lookup returns CDR1 MNHNS and CDR2 SASEGT. Trimming took off 6 bases at V and 7 bases at J, with 12 bases between the two ends. The length of the CDR3 is 13 residues. The CDR3, as DNA: TGTGCCAGCAGGATCCGTTGGGTCGGGGAGCTGTTTTTT. This codes for CASRIRWVGELFF.

In its sample, this clonotype was seen a few times. This chain uses TRBV4-3 with TRBJ2-2; possibly TRBD2 for D (6 bases). Germline V CDR1 and CDR2: LGHNA, YSLEER. This CDR3 contains 15 residues. The V end was cut by 4 bases, the J end by 3 bases, with 12 bases between. The CDR3 spells CASSPRRDYTGELFF. The DNA of the CDR3 is TGCGCCAGCAGCCCCCGCAGGGACTACACCGGGGAGCTGTTTTTT.

This clonotype was counted a few times. The chain has TRBV14 and TRBJ2-5, with D unresolved. Per the germline V gene, CDR1 is SGHDN and CDR2 is FVKESK. This CDR3 region has 12 residues. The germline V and J ends were trimmed by 2 bases and 4 bases, with 5 bases remaining between them. In DNA, the CDR3 is TGTGCCAGCAGCCAACACAGAGAGACCCAGTACTTC. Amino acids: CASSQHRETQYF.